This paragraph reports one TCR beta chain. Antigen unknown. Constant-segment primers served in 5'RACE that generated TCR alpha and TCR beta cDNA libraries bearing sample barcodes and UMIs. TCRdb re-called the 5' RACE reads with MiXCR, one entry per CDR3 protein. The data contain 380,000 or so distinct CDR3 sequences, about an eighth of them seen just once; the ten biggest clones take up 22%. This sample stems from a study of T-cell memory formation after mild COVID-19. Overall study: TCR clustering was largely donor specific.

The germline V and J ends were trimmed by 1 base and 3 bases, with 12 bases remaining between them. CDR1 and CDR2 (germline): LNHDA, SQIVND (reference sequence). This CDR3 contains 15 residues. Whole-study findings and limits: Cross-reactive memory appears to have joined, as suggested by some responding clones showing up in pre-infection memory. CD4/CD8 balance characterized clones contracting day 15 to 85, and CD4+ skew characterized later expanders.

The TCR was taken from a man younger than 30 who had mild COVID-19 (a few samples of this study predate the infection). Cell type and time point are not known. Sequencing was carried out using PBMCs or a T cell subset sorted from them (not recorded which). The gene calls are TRBV19 and TRBJ1-1, with D possibly matching TRBD1 (5 bases). The CDR3 protein is CASSIVSGTYTEAFF. The CDR3 DNA sequence: TGTGCCAGTAGTATAGTTTCCGGGACTTACACTGAAGCTTTCTTT. Filled out from reference TRBV19 and TRBJ1-1, the complete variable domain reads DGGITQSPKYLFRKEGQNVTLSCEQNLNHDAMYWYRQDPGQGLRLIYYSQIVNDFQKGDIAEGYSVSREKKESFPLTVTSAQKNPTAFYLCASSIVSGTYTEAFFGQGTRLTVV.